The clone carrying this T cell receptor (beta chain) was seen only once. This sample is drawn from a study of cytomegalovirus exposure and HLA in healthy donors. Each of the donors was a healthy bone marrow donor. Primers for the PCR totalled 60 Vbeta and 13 Jbeta. The data were produced by immunoSEQ multiplex PCR, yet TCRdb's version contains in-frame clones alone and is incomplete. The sample records some 70,000 clones, roughly 80% being singletons. This TCR came from a male donor in good health and CMV-seropositive. The sequenced material came from PBMCs.

The CDR3 spells CASSAGQGANYGYTF. The CDR3 DNA is TGTGCCAGCAGCGCGGGACAGGGAGCTAACTATGGCTACACCTTC. The chain couples TRBV7-8 to TRBJ1-2; 9 bases are a match to TRBD1. Germline CDR1 is SGHVS and CDR2 is FQNEAQ. Trimming at V came to 5 bases and at J to 0 bases, leaving 4 bases not matched to a gene. The CDR3 sequence is 15 residues long.